What follows describes a single T cell receptor beta chain. Its antigen is still unknown. The entry originates in a study of OX40 agonist ivuxolimab in advanced cancers. Clones were sequenced by immunoSEQ multiplex PCR, and TCRdb holds only the in-frame ones, with some missing. The repertoire holds 30,000 to 45,000 clones, 88% seen once, with 4% in the top ten. Study-level findings and limits: Among patients with partial responses at 0.1-3.0 mg/kg, clonal expansion was among the lowest.

This TCR came from an adult with an advanced solid tumor such as melanoma, head and neck, liver or kidney cancer. Specimen: CD4+ or CD8+ T cells sorted from blood, collected in a trial of the OX40 agonist ivuxolimab.

The CDR3 loop reads CASSPAGGYFSEAFF. CDR3 DNA sequence: TGTGCCAGCTCACCTGCAGGGGGCTATTTTTCTGAAGCTTTCTTT. The chain is built from TRBV18 and TRBJ1-1; 8 bases line up with TRBD1. J was trimmed by 6 bases and V by 3 bases; bases with no gene match: 9. The germline CDR1 and CDR2 sequences are KGHSH and LQKENI. This CDR3 has 15 residues.